This TCR beta chain was sequenced during a study of graft-versus-host responses after intestinal transplantation. Time point indicated: postoperative day 105 after intestinal transplantation (dayNNNN = postoperative day). V lost 6 bases and J lost 3, with 10 bases in between. The CDR3 is 13 residues long. In germline, CDR1 is LNHDA, CDR2 SQIVND (reference sequence). TCRdb's copy holds only in-frame clones and misses some; the assay was immunoSEQ multiplex PCR. Here the sample spans 12,000 or so clones, approximately 89% being singletons. The V gene is TRBV19, the J gene TRBJ2-3; D tentatively reads TRBD1 or TRBD2 (5 bases each). This specimen was PBMCs, taken 105 days after intestinal transplantation. The sequence was obtained from a human patient who received an intestinal transplant, so some T cells may come from the graft donor. The CDR3 sequence: CASSRWGTDTQYF. CDR3 in DNA: TGTGCCAGTAGCAGATGGGGGACAGATACGCAGTATTTT.